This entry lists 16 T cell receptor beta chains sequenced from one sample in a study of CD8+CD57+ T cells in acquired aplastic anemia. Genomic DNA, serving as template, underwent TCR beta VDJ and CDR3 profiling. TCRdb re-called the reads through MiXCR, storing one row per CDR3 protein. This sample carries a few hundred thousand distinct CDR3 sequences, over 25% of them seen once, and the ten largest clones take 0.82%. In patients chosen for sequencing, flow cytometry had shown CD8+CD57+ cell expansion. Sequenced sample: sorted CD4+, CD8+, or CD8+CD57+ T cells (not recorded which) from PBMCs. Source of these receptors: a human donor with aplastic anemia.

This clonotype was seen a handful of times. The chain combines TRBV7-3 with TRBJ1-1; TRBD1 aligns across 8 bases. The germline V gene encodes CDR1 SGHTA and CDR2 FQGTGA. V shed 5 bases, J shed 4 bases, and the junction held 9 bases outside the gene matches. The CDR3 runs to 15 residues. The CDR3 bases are TGTGCCAGCAGCATCTCCGGACAGGGCGGCACTGAAGCTTTCTTT. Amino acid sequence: CASSISGQGGTEAFF.

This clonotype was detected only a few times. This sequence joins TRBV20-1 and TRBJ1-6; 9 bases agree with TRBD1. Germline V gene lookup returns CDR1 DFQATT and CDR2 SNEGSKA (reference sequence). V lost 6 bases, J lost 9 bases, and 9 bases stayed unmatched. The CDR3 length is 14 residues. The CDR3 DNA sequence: TGCAGTGCAAAAAGACAGGGGGTATTTTCACCCCTCCACTTT. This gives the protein CSAKRQGVFSPLHF.

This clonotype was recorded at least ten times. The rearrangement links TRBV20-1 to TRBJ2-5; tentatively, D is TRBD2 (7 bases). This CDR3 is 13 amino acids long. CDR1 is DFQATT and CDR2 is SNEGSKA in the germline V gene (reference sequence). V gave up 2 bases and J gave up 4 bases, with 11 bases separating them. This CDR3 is CSARIRGAETQYF. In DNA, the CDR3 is TGCAGTGCTAGAATTCGGGGGGCAGAGACCCAGTACTTC.

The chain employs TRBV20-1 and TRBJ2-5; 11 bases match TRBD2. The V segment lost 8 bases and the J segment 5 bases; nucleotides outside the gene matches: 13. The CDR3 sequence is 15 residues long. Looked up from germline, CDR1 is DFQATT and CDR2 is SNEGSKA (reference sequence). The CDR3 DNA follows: TGCAGTCCACACCTCCGGGTAGCGGGGGGGGAGACCCAGTACTTC. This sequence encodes CSPHLRVAGGETQYF.

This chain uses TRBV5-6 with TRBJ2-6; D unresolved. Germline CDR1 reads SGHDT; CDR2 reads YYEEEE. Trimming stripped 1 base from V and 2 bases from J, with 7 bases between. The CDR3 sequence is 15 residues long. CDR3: CASSLLGAGANVLTF. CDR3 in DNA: TGTGCCAGCAGCTTGCTTGGGGCTGGGGCCAACGTCCTGACTTTC.

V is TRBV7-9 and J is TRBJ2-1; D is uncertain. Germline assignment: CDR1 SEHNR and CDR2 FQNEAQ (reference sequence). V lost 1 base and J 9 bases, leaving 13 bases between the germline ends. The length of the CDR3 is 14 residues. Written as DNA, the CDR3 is TGTGCCAGCAGCTTAGTTAATGATGTCGGTGAGCAGTTCTTC. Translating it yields CASSLVNDVGEQFF.

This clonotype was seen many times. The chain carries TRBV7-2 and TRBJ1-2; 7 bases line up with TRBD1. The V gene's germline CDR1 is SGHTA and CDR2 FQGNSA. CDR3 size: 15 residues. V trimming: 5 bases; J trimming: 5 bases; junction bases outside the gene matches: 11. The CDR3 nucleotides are TGTGCCAGCAGCCTACATGCAGACAGGGTGTATGGCTACACCTTC. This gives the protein CASSLHADRVYGYTF.

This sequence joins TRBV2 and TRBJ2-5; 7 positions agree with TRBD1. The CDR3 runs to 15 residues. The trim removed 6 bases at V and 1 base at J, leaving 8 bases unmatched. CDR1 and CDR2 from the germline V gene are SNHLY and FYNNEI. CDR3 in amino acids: CASSQPWDSQETQYF. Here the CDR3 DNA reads TGTGCCAGCAGCCAACCGTGGGACAGCCAAGAGACCCAGTACTTC.

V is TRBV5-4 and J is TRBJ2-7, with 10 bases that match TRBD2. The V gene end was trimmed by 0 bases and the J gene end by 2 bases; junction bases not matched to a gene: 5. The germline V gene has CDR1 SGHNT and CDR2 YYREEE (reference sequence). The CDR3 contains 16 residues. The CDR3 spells CASSLVTLAGPYEQYF. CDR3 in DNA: TGTGCCAGCAGCTTGGTAACACTAGCGGGACCCTACGAGCAGTACTTC.

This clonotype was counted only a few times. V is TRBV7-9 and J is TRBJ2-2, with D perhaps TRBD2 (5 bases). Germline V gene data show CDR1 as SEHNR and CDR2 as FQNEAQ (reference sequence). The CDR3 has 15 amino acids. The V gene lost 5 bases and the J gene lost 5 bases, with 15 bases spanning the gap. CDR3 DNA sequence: TGTGCCAGCAGCGCTGGCGGAGGTGGTACCGGGGAGCTGTTTTTT. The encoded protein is CASSAGGGGTGELFF.

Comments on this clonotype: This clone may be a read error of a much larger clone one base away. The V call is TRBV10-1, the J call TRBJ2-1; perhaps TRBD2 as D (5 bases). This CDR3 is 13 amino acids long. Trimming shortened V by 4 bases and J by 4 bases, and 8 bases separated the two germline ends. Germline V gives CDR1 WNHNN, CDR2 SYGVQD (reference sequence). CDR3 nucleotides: TGCGCCAGCAGTGGACCGGGGTACAATGAGCAGTTCTTC. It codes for CASSGPGYNEQFF.

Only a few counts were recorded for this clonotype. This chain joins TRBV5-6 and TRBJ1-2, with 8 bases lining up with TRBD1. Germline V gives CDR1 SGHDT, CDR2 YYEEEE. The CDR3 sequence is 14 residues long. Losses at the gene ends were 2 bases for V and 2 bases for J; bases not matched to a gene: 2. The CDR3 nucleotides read TGTGCCAGCAGCTTCTGGGACAGGAACTATGGCTACACCTTC. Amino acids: CASSFWDRNYGYTF.

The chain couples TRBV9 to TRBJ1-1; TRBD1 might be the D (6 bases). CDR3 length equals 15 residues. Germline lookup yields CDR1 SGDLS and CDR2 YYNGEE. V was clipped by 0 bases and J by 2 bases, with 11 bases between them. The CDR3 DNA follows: TGTGCCAGCAGCGTAGAGGGACAAGCAAACACTGAAGCTTTCTTT. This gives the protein CASSVEGQANTEAFF.

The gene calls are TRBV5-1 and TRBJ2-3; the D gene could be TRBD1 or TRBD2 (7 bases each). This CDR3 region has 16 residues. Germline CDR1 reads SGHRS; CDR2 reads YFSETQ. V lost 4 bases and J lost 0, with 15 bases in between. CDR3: CASSGKRDRSTDTQYF. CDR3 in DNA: TGCGCCAGCAGCGGGAAGCGGGACAGAAGCACAGATACGCAGTATTTT.

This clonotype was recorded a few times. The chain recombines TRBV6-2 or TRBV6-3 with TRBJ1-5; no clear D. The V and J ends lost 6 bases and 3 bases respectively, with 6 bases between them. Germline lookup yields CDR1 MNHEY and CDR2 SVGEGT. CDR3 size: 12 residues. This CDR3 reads CASRQHNQPQHF. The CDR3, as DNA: TGTGCCAGCAGACAACACAATCAGCCCCAGCATTTT.

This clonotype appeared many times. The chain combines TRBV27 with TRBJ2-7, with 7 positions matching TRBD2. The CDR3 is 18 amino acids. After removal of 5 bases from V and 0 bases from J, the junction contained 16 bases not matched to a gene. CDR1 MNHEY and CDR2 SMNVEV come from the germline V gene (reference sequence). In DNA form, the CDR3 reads TGTGCCAGCAGTCCCGCGCCCACTAGCGCCACATACTCCTACGAGCAGTACTTC. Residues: CASSPAPTSATYSYEQYF.